This passage covers 25 T cell receptor beta chains from one sample sequenced in a study of control samples from healthy donors and cancer patients (dated by TCRdb to between 2020 and 2021). Library construction relied on the immunoSEQ multiplex PCR assay. The clones in this table, taken by TCRdb from immuneACCESS, are in-frame only. Not every clone is retained; where verified, under half of the shortfall comes from an unresolved V gene, and the cause of the rest is unknown. The sample has approximately 170,000 clones on record, around 90% of them singletons. 0.68% of the sample is taken by the ten largest. The sample taken for sequencing was blood. These receptor sequences come from a young woman in good health.

The chain joins TRBV19 to TRBJ1-5; no reliable D call. With 2 bases removed from V and 6 bases from J, the gap between germline ends came to 14 bases. This CDR3 region has 15 residues. Germline CDR1 LNHDA, CDR2 SQIVND (reference sequence). CDR3 bases: TGTGCCAGTAGTATAATTAGGGCTGTCGGTCAGCCCCAGCATTTT. Translated: CASSIIRAVGQPQHF. Based on the CDR3 plus reference TRBV19 and TRBJ1-5, the full variable domain is DGGITQSPKYLFRKEGQNVTLSCEQNLNHDAMYWYRQDPGQGLRLIYYSQIVNDFQKGDIAEGYSVSREKKESFPLTVTSAQKNPTAFYLCASSIIRAVGQPQHFGDGTRLSIL.

This rearrangement joins TRBV19 to TRBJ2-5; the match to TRBD1 covers 9 bases. Germline V gives CDR1 LNHDA, CDR2 SQIVND (reference sequence). The CDR3 consists of 13 residues. CDR3: CDGDRDEFGTQYF. The CDR3 coding sequence is TGTGACGGGGACAGGGATGAATTTGGGACCCAGTACTTC.

The chain has TRBV27 and TRBJ2-1, with TRBD2 as a possible D gene (5 bases). The CDR3 totals 16 residues. V was pared by 7 bases and J by 2 bases, with 18 bases between. Looked up from germline, CDR1 is MNHEY and CDR2 is SMNVEV (reference sequence). This CDR3 reads CASTTGSSGAYNEQFF. In DNA, the CDR3 is TGTGCCAGCACCACGGGGAGCTCAGGAGCCTACAATGAGCAGTTCTTC.

The CDR3 here is CATQALAGGPVTGELFF. The CDR3 DNA follows: TGTGCCACTCAGGCGCTAGCGGGAGGGCCGGTCACCGGGGAGCTGTTTTTT. The chain links TRBV28 to TRBJ2-2; TRBD2 matches at 12 bases. V was pared by 10 bases and J by 4 bases, with 13 bases of the junction left unmatched. The CDR3 has 17 residues. The germline V gene has CDR1 MDHEN and CDR2 SYDVKM.

Here the CDR3 DNA reads TGTGCCACCAGTCCACAGGGGGTGGGGGGTTACAATGAGCAGTTCTTC. Encoded protein: CATSPQGVGGYNEQFF. The chain joins TRBV15 to TRBJ2-1; 8 bases fit TRBD1. CDR3 length equals 16 residues. The J segment lost 4 bases and the V segment lost 6 bases, leaving 11 bases of the junction unmatched. Germline CDR1 reads LNHNV; CDR2 reads YYDKDF (reference sequence).

The genes are TRBV4-2 and TRBJ2-7, with a possible D match to TRBD1 (5 bases). Trimming took 2 bases from V and 1 from J, leaving 15 bases between them. This CDR3 is built from 16 residues. The germline V gene encodes CDR1 LGHNA and CDR2 YNFKEQ. CDR3 DNA sequence: TGTGCCAGCAGCCAATTAGGTCAGGGCGGATCCTACGAGCAGTACTTC. Protein: CASSQLGQGGSYEQYF.

The chain uses TRBV5-1 and TRBJ2-5; 7 bases line up with TRBD2. J gave up 10 bases and V 0 bases, and 15 bases lay outside the gene matches. Per germline, CDR1 SGHRS and CDR2 YFSETQ. This CDR3 has 16 amino acids. The CDR3 sequence is CASSLGVGGREGRQYF. The CDR3 nucleotides are TGCGCCAGCAGCTTGGGAGTGGGAGGGCGCGAAGGGCGCCAGTACTTC.

In this sample, this clone turned up once. The V and J genes are TRBV9 and TRBJ2-1; 9 bases are shared with TRBD2. V shed 4 bases, J shed 8 bases, and the junction held 10 bases outside the gene matches. Germline V gene lookup returns CDR1 SGDLS and CDR2 YYNGEE. The CDR3 has 15 amino acids. CDR3 coding DNA: TGTGCCAGCAGCCCCCGGACTAGCGTGACCGATGAGCAGTTCTTC. Protein: CASSPRTSVTDEQFF.

The chain carries TRBV15 and TRBJ1-4, with a possible D match to TRBD1 (5 bases). The germline gives CDR1 LNHNV, CDR2 YYDKDF (reference sequence). V lost 0 bases to trimming and J lost 8 bases, with 13 bases between them. The CDR3 spans 15 residues. CDR3 in DNA: TGTGCCACCAGCAGAGATGTGGGGCTTTCGGAAAAACTGTTTTTT. Translated: CATSRDVGLSEKLFF.

The chain links TRBV9 to TRBJ2-1; D ambiguous. Trimming removed 4 bases from V and 8 bases from J, with 16 bases in between. CDR1 SGDLS and CDR2 YYNGEE come from the germline V gene. The CDR3 runs to 14 residues. The CDR3 sequence: CASSPSPLSDEQFF. CDR3 DNA sequence: TGTGCCAGCAGCCCAAGCCCCCTTTCGGATGAGCAGTTCTTC.

As to this clone: Other DNA sequences in the same sample also yield this CDR3. The gene calls are TRBV27 and TRBJ1-2; no firm D call. CDR1 is MNHEY and CDR2 is SMNVEV in the germline V gene (reference sequence). The V gene lost 5 bases and the J gene lost 4 bases, with 11 bases spanning the gap. CDR3 length: 13 residues. The CDR3 here is CASSPSVLYGYTF. The CDR3 nucleotides are TGTGCCAGCAGTCCGTCGGTTCTCTATGGCTACACCTTC.

The rearrangement joins TRBV7-9 to TRBJ2-5, with D maybe TRBD1 (5 bases). V was shortened by 5 bases and J by 2 bases, with 15 bases between the two germline ends. CDR1 is SEHNR, CDR2 FQNEAQ, per germline (reference sequence). CDR3 length: 15 residues. The CDR3, as DNA: TGTGCCAGCAGCCTAGGTGGGGCACCACAAGAGACCCAGTACTTC. Its protein is CASSLGGAPQETQYF.

The V gene is TRBV6-5, the J gene TRBJ1-1; tentative D call: TRBD1 (5 bases). V lost 6 bases and J lost 11, with 22 bases in between. The CDR3 sequence is 14 residues long. From germline, CDR1 is MNHEY and CDR2 SVGAGI. CDR3 in DNA: TGTGCCAGCAGCTCAGGGTCGGGTATTCTTAGGGCTTTCTTT. Translated, it gives CASSSGSGILRAFF.

This sequence joins TRBV27 and TRBJ1-2, with D possibly being TRBD1 (6 bases). Trimming stripped 3 bases from V and 4 bases from J, with 9 bases between. This CDR3 is 13 amino acids long. Germline V gene data show CDR1 as MNHEY and CDR2 as SMNVEV (reference sequence). The CDR3 DNA is TGTGCCAGCAGTTTCAAACAGGGCTATGGCTACACCTTC. It yields the protein CASSFKQGYGYTF.

V and J are TRBV5-1 and TRBJ1-2; D might be TRBD1 (6 bases). Germline V gene sequence: CDR1 SGHRS, CDR2 YFSETQ. With 0 bases removed from V and 8 bases from J, the gap between germline ends came to 11 bases. This CDR3 is built from 13 residues. The chain's CDR3 is CASSLVGAEGYTF. As DNA, the CDR3 is TGCGCCAGCAGCTTGGTGGGGGCTGAGGGCTACACCTTC.

The chain employs TRBV29-1 and TRBJ1-1; a possible D gene is TRBD1 (5 bases). V shed 4 bases and J shed 2 bases, with 11 bases lying between them. The germline CDR1 and CDR2 sequences are SQVTM and ANQGSEA. There are 13 residues in the CDR3. CDR3 in amino acids: CSVGGRSNTEAFF. The CDR3, as DNA: TGCAGCGTTGGGGGACGGAGTAACACTGAAGCTTTCTTT.

This chain uses TRBV28 with TRBJ2-7; 12 bases fit TRBD2. J gave up 4 bases and V 4 bases, and 2 bases lay outside the gene matches. CDR1 and CDR2 (germline): MDHEN, SYDVKM. The CDR3 is 14 amino acids. This chain's CDR3 is CASSWGLAGYEQYF. DNA of the CDR3: TGTGCCAGCAGTTGGGGACTAGCGGGTTACGAGCAGTACTTC.

The J gene is TRBJ1-2, the V gene TRBV5-1; 7 positions match TRBD1. With V trimmed by 7 bases and J by 4 bases, 13 bases remained unmatched. Germline V gene data show CDR1 as SGHRS and CDR2 as YFSETQ. The CDR3 totals 15 residues. CDR3 sequence: CASAGLGQATYGYTF. CDR3 coding DNA: TGCGCCAGCGCGGGACTAGGACAGGCTACCTATGGCTACACCTTC.

The V gene is TRBV4-1, the J gene TRBJ2-1, with 8 bases lining up with TRBD2. Trimming removed 0 bases from V and 4 bases from J; junction bases left unmatched: 5. CDR1 MGHRA and CDR2 YSYEKL come from the germline V gene. CDR3 length equals 16 residues. The CDR3 loop reads CASSQDTGGDYNEQFF. CDR3 bases: TGCGCCAGCAGCCAAGACACGGGAGGGGATTACAATGAGCAGTTCTTC.

The chain employs TRBV4-1 and TRBJ2-1; 9 positions match TRBD2. The CDR3 sequence is 15 residues long. V lost 6 bases, J lost 4 bases, and 7 bases stayed unmatched. The germline V gene has CDR1 MGHRA and CDR2 YSYEKL. CDR3 bases: TGCGCCAGCAGGCGATCTAGCGGGGATTACAATGAGCAGTTCTTC. The encoded protein is CASRRSSGDYNEQFF.

The chain employs TRBV28 and TRBJ2-2; 9 bases agree with TRBD1. Germline CDR1 and CDR2: MDHEN and SYDVKM. The CDR3 has 15 residues. V was pared by 5 bases and J by 5 bases, with 6 bases of the junction left unmatched. In DNA, the CDR3 is TGTGCCAGCAGTCCCGGGACAGGGAAAACCGGGGAGCTGTTTTTT. Translated, it gives CASSPGTGKTGELFF.

The rearrangement links TRBV7-9 to TRBJ1-1, with 11 nucleotides matching TRBD1. The CDR3 sequence is 14 residues long. Trimming took 5 bases from V and 6 from J; bases not matched to a gene: 5. Germline V gives CDR1 SEHNR, CDR2 FQNEAQ (reference sequence). The CDR3 reads CASSPGQGGSEAFF. DNA for the CDR3: TGTGCCAGCAGCCCGGGACAGGGGGGTTCTGAAGCTTTCTTT.

CDR3 residues: CASGFGTGGNEQFF. Here the CDR3 DNA reads TGTGCTAGTGGTTTCGGGACAGGGGGCAATGAGCAGTTCTTC. This rearrangement joins TRBV12-5 to TRBJ2-1; 11 bases line up with TRBD1. The CDR3 extends over 14 amino acids. Germline CDR1 reads LGHNT; CDR2 reads FRNRAP. Germline trimming cut 3 bases from V and 6 bases from J; bases unmatched to any gene: 1.

The J gene is TRBJ2-6, the V gene TRBV27; a weak D match, TRBD2 (6 bases). The CDR3 covers 16 residues. V lost 2 bases, J lost 2 bases, and 10 bases lay in between. Germline loops: CDR1 MNHEY, CDR2 SMNVEV (reference sequence). For the CDR3, the DNA is TGTGCCAGCAGTTTAGAGGGACTCCCTGGGGCCAACGTCCTGACTTTC. The encoded protein is CASSLEGLPGANVLTF.

The chain has TRBV2 and TRBJ2-1; possible D gene TRBD2, 6 bases. Germline V lookup: CDR1 SNHLY, CDR2 FYNNEI. Between the trimmed V and J ends, which lost 6 bases and 5 bases, there was a span of 11 bases. The CDR3 has 13 amino acids. The CDR3 region is CASSPLADNEQFF. The DNA of the CDR3 is TGTGCCAGCAGCCCATTAGCGGACAATGAGCAGTTCTTC.